The sequence of this T cell receptor (beta chain) was determined in a study of identifying expanded T cells in peripheral blood. CDR3 size: 15 residues. In germline, CDR1 is MGHRA, CDR2 YSYEKL. The V end was cut by 4 bases, the J end by 2 bases, with 15 bases between. This clone was picked up one time. Its target is not known. Using immunoSEQ multiplex PCR, the repertoire was profiled, and TCRdb retains in-frame clones only, with some absent. The sample records tens of thousands of clones, about 85% being singletons. Findings and limits, study-wide: Approximately 1.2 clones differed between technical replicates, versus approximately 16 and 20 over time. Across healthy donors, higher total template counts meant significantly greater two-week count variance.

No infections or other immune events were documented during collection. This chain uses TRBV4-1 with TRBJ2-7; maybe TRBD2 (6 bases). This sequence originates from a person aged 18 to 75 in good health. The sample was blood. The CDR3 DNA is TGCGCCAGCAGCCCCAGGTCCGGGGGACCCTACGAGCAGTACTTC. Its translation: CASSPRSGGPYEQYF.